This TCR beta chain was retrieved from a study of shared T cell receptors in the human thymus. This CDR3 spans 15 amino acids. CDR1 is MNHEY, CDR2 SVGAGI, per germline. The V and J ends lost 5 bases and 1 base respectively, with 15 bases between them. The table came from immunoSEQ multiplex PCR; TCRdb's copy has only in-frame clones and leaves some out. This table holds about 380,000 clones, 95% found once. The receptor was isolated from a human donor. The chain links TRBV6-5 to TRBJ2-7; tentative D call: TRBD1 (7 bases). The specimen sequenced was thymocytes. CDR3 in DNA: TGTGCCAGCAGTCCCCTTCAGGGGGGTTCCTACGAGCAGTACTTC. Amino acid sequence: CASSPLQGGSYEQYF.